These 32 T cell receptor beta chains came from one sample sequenced in a study of identical twins' blood T cells. One entry per CDR3 protein, called by TCRdb with MiXCR from the 5' RACE reads. The table records a few hundred thousand distinct CDR3 sequences, 28% of them present only once. Material: PBMCs. The receptors here all came from a woman aged 18-49 years in good health.

This clonotype was recorded a few times. The chain has TRBV10-3 and TRBJ1-6; D uncertain. V dropped 4 bases and J dropped 7 bases, with 5 bases sitting between them. This CDR3 comprises 12 residues. Per the germline V gene, CDR1 is ENHRY and CDR2 is SYGVKD. As DNA, the CDR3 is TGTGCCATCAGTGGCCAGAATTCACCCCTCCACTTT. Amino acids: CAISGQNSPLHF.

CDR3: CASSQIASPGDTQYF. The CDR3 nucleotides are TGCGCCAGCAGCCAAATAGCGAGCCCTGGGGATACGCAGTATTTT. The chain joins TRBV4-3 to TRBJ2-3; weak D call: TRBD2 (5 bases). The V gene's germline CDR1 is LGHNA and CDR2 YSLEER. The CDR3 is made up of 15 amino acids. Between the trimmed V and J ends, which lost 2 bases and 6 bases, there was a span of 15 bases.

This clonotype was seen more than once but under ten times. The rearrangement uses TRBV2 and TRBJ1-1; D may be TRBD1 (6 bases). The V end lost 6 bases, the J end lost 5 bases, and 13 bases lay between the germline ends. The germline V gene encodes CDR1 SNHLY and CDR2 FYNNEI. The CDR3 is 13 residues long. CDR3 sequence (DNA): TGTGCCAGCAGGACGAATCAGGGGACTGAAGCTTTCTTT. Amino acid sequence: CASRTNQGTEAFF.

This clonotype has more than one count but fewer than ten. This chain uses TRBV20-1 with TRBJ1-2; the D gene is possibly TRBD1 (5 bases). Germline V gene sequence: CDR1 DFQATT, CDR2 SNEGSKA (reference sequence). The ends were cut back, 5 bases at V and 4 bases at J, with 11 bases in the middle. CDR3 length: 12 amino acids. The CDR3 region is CSAWTSTYGYTF. The CDR3 nucleotides read TGCAGTGCTTGGACATCGACCTATGGCTACACCTTC.

The chain is built from TRBV7-2 and TRBJ1-2; no clear D. The germline CDR1 and CDR2 sequences are SGHTA and FQGNSA. This CDR3 is built from 15 residues. Trimming removed 3 bases at V and 5 bases at J, with 16 bases between. The CDR3 coding sequence is TGTGCCAGCAGCTTTCGAAAGGGCCGGGGTTATGGCTACACCTTC. It encodes CASSFRKGRGYGYTF.

Many counts were recorded for this clonotype. The CDR3 is CASRAGYGYTF. The CDR3 bases are TGTGCCAGCAGAGCAGGCTATGGCTACACCTTC. V is TRBV7-2 and J is TRBJ1-2; D is unresolved. Per germline, CDR1 SGHTA and CDR2 FQGNSA. V lost 6 bases, J lost 4 bases, and 6 bases lay in between. The CDR3 is 11 amino acids.

This clonotype appeared a few times. This chain links TRBV20-1 with TRBJ2-1; no firm D call. In germline, CDR1 is DFQATT, CDR2 SNEGSKA (reference sequence). The CDR3 spans 13 residues. Trimming stripped 0 bases from V and 7 bases from J, with 10 bases between. CDR3 sequence: CSARDLGINEQFF. Here the CDR3 DNA reads TGCAGTGCTAGAGACCTTGGTATAAATGAGCAGTTCTTC.

This clonotype was detected ten times or more. The chain joins TRBV4-3 to TRBJ2-2; 13 positions match TRBD2. Germline trimming cut 0 bases from V and 6 bases from J; bases unmatched to any gene: 4. This CDR3 is 17 amino acids long. Germline V gene lookup returns CDR1 LGHNA and CDR2 YSLEER. CDR3 nucleotides: TGCGCCAGCAGCCAAGATGTGGGACTAGCGGGATCCGGGGAGCTGTTTTTT. It specifies CASSQDVGLAGSGELFF.

Many counts were recorded for this clonotype. V gene TRBV6-4 combines with J gene TRBJ2-1; no clear D gene. This CDR3 has 13 residues. Trimming took 2 bases from V and 3 from J, leaving 5 bases between them. The germline CDR1 and CDR2 sequences are MRHNA and SNTAGT. CDR3 DNA sequence: TGTGCCAGCAGTGACAGGGACTACAATGAGCAGTTCTTC. This codes for CASSDRDYNEQFF.

The chain links TRBV6-1 to TRBJ1-5; 7 bases are shared with TRBD1. Unmatched junction bases numbered 2, after V lost 3 bases and J lost 0 bases. CDR1 is MNHNS and CDR2 is SASEGT in the germline V gene. This CDR3 has 15 amino acids. Here the CDR3 DNA reads TGTGCCAGCAGTGAGGGGGACAGTAGCAATCAGCCCCAGCATTTT. This codes for CASSEGDSSNQPQHF.

This clonotype was observed a handful of times. CDR3: CSAPGRRVNEQFF. The CDR3 DNA reads TGCAGTGCCCCCGGGAGGAGGGTAAATGAGCAGTTCTTC. The J gene is TRBJ2-1, the V gene TRBV20-1; 7 positions agree with TRBD2. The CDR3 consists of 13 residues. J gave up 7 bases and V 6 bases, and 9 bases lay outside the gene matches. Looked up from germline, CDR1 is DFQATT and CDR2 is SNEGSKA (reference sequence).

The rearrangement uses TRBV29-1 and TRBJ1-1, with D possibly TRBD1 on 6 matching bases. V dropped 7 bases and J dropped 0 bases, with 12 bases sitting between them. This CDR3 has 13 residues. The germline V gene has CDR1 SQVTM and CDR2 ANQGSEA. The CDR3 bases are TGCAGCGGGCTATCAGGGGTGAACACTGAAGCTTTCTTT. This sequence encodes CSGLSGVNTEAFF.

The chain employs TRBV12-3 or TRBV12-4 and TRBJ1-1; the D gene is possibly TRBD1 (5 bases). The V gene lost 3 bases and the J gene lost 6 bases, with 11 bases spanning the gap. This CDR3 region has 13 residues. The CDR3 bases are TGTGCCAGCAGTTTCCGGGGCACCTCTGAAGCTTTCTTT. It translates to CASSFRGTSEAFF.

Points on this clonotype: A much more abundant neighbour one base away suggests this may be a read error. The rearrangement links TRBV12-3 or TRBV12-4 to TRBJ1-1; D not resolved. The CDR3 is made up of 13 amino acids. Trimming shortened V by 7 bases and J by 3 bases, and 12 bases separated the two germline ends. In nucleotides, the CDR3 is TGTGCCAGCACGCAGTACACTTACACTGAAGCTTTCTTT. Residues: CASTQYTYTEAFF.

The J gene is TRBJ1-2, the V gene TRBV2; D not certain. This CDR3 contains 11 residues. Trimming stripped 9 bases from V and 8 bases from J, with 13 bases between. Germline V lookup: CDR1 SNHLY, CDR2 FYNNEI. The CDR3 region has the DNA TGTGCCAGACAACTGAAGGGCGGCTACACCTTC. It is translated as CARQLKGGYTF.

This clonotype appeared many times. The CDR3 reads CASSYPVLYTSDGYTF. As DNA, the CDR3 is TGTGCCAGCAGTTACCCCGTACTATACACCTCCGATGGCTACACCTTC. V and J are TRBV6-2 or TRBV6-3 and TRBJ1-2; D not resolved. The CDR3 is 16 residues long. CDR1 and CDR2 from the germline V gene are MNHEY and SVGEGT. V lost 2 bases and J 6 bases, leaving 19 bases between the germline ends.

This chain links TRBV3-1 with TRBJ2-4; TRBD1 agrees at 8 bases. J was trimmed by 7 bases and V by 1 base; bases with no gene match: 6. This CDR3 comprises 15 residues. Germline CDR1 reads LGHDT; CDR2 reads YNNKEL (reference sequence). CDR3 DNA: TGTGCCAGCAGCCAAGGGTGGACAGGGAATAACATTCAGTACTTC. This translates into CASSQGWTGNNIQYF. The full variable domain, completed using reference TRBV3-1 and TRBJ2-4, is DTAVSQTPKYLVTQMGNDKSIKCEQNLGHDTMYWYKQDSKKFLKIMFSYNNKELIINETVPNRFSPKSPDKAHLNLHINSLELGDSAVYFCASSQGWTGNNIQYFGAGTRLSVL.

About this clonotype itself: One junction end disagrees with the germline gene, perhaps due to a read error. V and J are TRBV29-1 and TRBJ2-3; D might be TRBD2 (5 bases). Germline values: CDR1 SQVTM, CDR2 ANQGSEA. The CDR3 has 12 residues. CDR3 DNA sequence: TGCAGCGCGGAGGCCGGCACAGATACGCGGTATTTT. This codes for CSAEAGTDTRYF.

This sequence joins TRBV20-1 and TRBJ2-3, with a tentative D call TRBD2 (5 bases). CDR3 length equals 16 residues. The germline V and J ends were trimmed by 2 bases and 2 bases, with 17 bases remaining between them. CDR1 and CDR2 (germline): DFQATT, SNEGSKA (reference sequence). The DNA for the CDR3 is TGCAGTGCTAGAACACGCAAACTAGGGCCCACAGATACGCAGTATTTT. Translation: CSARTRKLGPTDTQYF.

The V gene is TRBV19, the J gene TRBJ2-1, with D possibly matching TRBD2 (6 bases). The CDR3 spans 15 residues. Germline V CDR1 and CDR2: LNHDA, SQIVND (reference sequence). Trimming removed 3 bases at V and 3 bases at J, with 12 bases between. The chain's CDR3 is CASSISGTLYNEQFF. CDR3 nucleotide sequence: TGTGCCAGTAGTATCTCCGGGACTCTCTACAATGAGCAGTTCTTC.

This chain connects TRBV20-1 to TRBJ2-3; D is perhaps TRBD1 (5 bases). CDR3 length equals 13 residues. Germline V lookup: CDR1 DFQATT, CDR2 SNEGSKA (reference sequence). With 7 bases removed from V and 0 bases from J, the gap between germline ends came to 11 bases. The CDR3 nucleotides are TGCAGTGAGAGACAGCCTAGCACAGATACGCAGTATTTT. As protein: CSERQPSTDTQYF.

The V gene is TRBV18, the J gene TRBJ1-6; D uncertain. The CDR3 length is 15 residues. The V end lost 1 base, the J end lost 10 bases, and 14 bases lay between the germline ends. The germline V gene has CDR1 KGHSH and CDR2 LQKENI. The CDR3 region is CASSPLKGGGSPLHF. CDR3 nucleotide sequence: TGTGCCAGCTCACCACTGAAGGGAGGAGGATCACCCCTCCACTTT.

A remark on this clonotype: A single base separates this from a much larger clone, so it may be a read error. The chain employs TRBV5-1 and TRBJ1-4; 7 positions match TRBD1. Per germline, CDR1 SGHRS and CDR2 YFSETQ. This CDR3 spans 15 amino acids. CDR3 nucleotides: TGCGCCAGCAGCTCAGGGACAGTCAAAAATGGAAAACTGTTTTTT. Encoded protein: CASSSGTVKNGKLFF.

In the case of this clonotype: One junction end does not reproduce the germline sequence, and a read error may be involved. This chain uses TRBV6-5 with TRBJ1-2, with D uncertain. CDR1 is MNHEY and CDR2 is SVGAGI in the germline V gene. The CDR3 has 15 residues. CDR3: CAGSYDSAGLDGYTF. The CDR3 DNA reads TGTGCCGGCAGCTACGATTCTGCTGGGCTTGATGGCTACACCTTC.

The V and J genes are TRBV5-1 and TRBJ2-2; D assignment may be TRBD1 or TRBD2 (6 bases each). Germline assignment: CDR1 SGHRS and CDR2 YFSETQ. The length of the CDR3 is 14 residues. The germline V and J ends were trimmed by 3 bases and 4 bases, with 10 bases remaining between them. CDR3 sequence: CASSSQGGTGELFF. The DNA of the CDR3 is TGCGCCAGCAGCTCACAGGGAGGCACCGGGGAGCTGTTTTTT.

CDR3 amino acids: CASSLYGTAPYEQYF. The CDR3 region has the DNA TGTGCCAGCAGCTTATATGGGACGGCGCCCTACGAGCAGTACTTC. The chain joins TRBV7-8 to TRBJ2-7, with D perhaps given as TRBD1 or TRBD2 (5 bases each). The germline V gene has CDR1 SGHVS and CDR2 FQNEAQ. V dropped 2 bases and J dropped 2 bases, with 13 bases sitting between them. CDR3 length equals 15 residues.

This clonotype was found a few times. The chain combines TRBV28 with TRBJ1-6; D may be TRBD1 (5 bases). Trimming took off 5 bases at V and 5 bases at J, with 13 bases between the two ends. CDR1 is MDHEN, CDR2 SYDVKM, per germline. The CDR3 loop spans 15 amino acids. The CDR3 sequence is CASSGGRGDNSPLHF. The CDR3 bases are TGTGCCAGCAGTGGGGGTCGGGGGGATAATTCACCCCTCCACTTT. Based on the CDR3 plus reference TRBV28 and TRBJ1-6, the full variable domain is DVKVTQSSRYLVKRTGEKVFLECVQDMDHENMFWYRQDPGLGLRLIYFSYDVKMKEKGDIPEGYSVSREKKERFSLILESASTNQTSMYLCASSGGRGDNSPLHFGNGTRLTVT.

There are many counts of this clonotype. The genes are TRBV2 and TRBJ2-3; 8 positions agree with TRBD2. CDR1 SNHLY and CDR2 FYNNEI come from the germline V gene. Trimming cost V 4 bases and J 2 bases; bases outside gene matches: 8. The CDR3 runs 16 residues. CDR3 in amino acids: CASSALAGGLTDTQYF. For the CDR3, the DNA is TGTGCCAGCAGTGCGTTGGCGGGAGGACTCACAGATACGCAGTATTTT.

This clonotype was seen a single time. An end of the junction differs from the germline gene, which may be a read error. The rearrangement uses TRBV11-2 and TRBJ2-4; 8 bases agree with TRBD1. Germline CDR1 and CDR2: SGHAT and FQNNGV. The CDR3 spans 11 residues. The CDR3 coding sequence is TGTGCCAGCAGCGAAGTGACAGGGGCAAGCTTC. This sequence encodes CASSEVTGASF.

The chain carries TRBV9 and TRBJ2-3, with D unclear. V lost 2 bases, J lost 2 bases, and 9 bases lay in between. The CDR3 runs 14 residues. The V gene's germline CDR1 is SGDLS and CDR2 YYNGEE. The CDR3 sequence: CASSVSRATDTQYF. The CDR3 DNA reads as TGTGCCAGCAGCGTCTCCCGGGCCACAGATACGCAGTATTTT.

The V and J genes are TRBV10-3 and TRBJ2-7, with 7 bases aligning to TRBD2. V trimming: 7 bases; J trimming: 6 bases; junction bases outside the gene matches: 9. This CDR3 has 13 amino acids. Germline V gives CDR1 ENHRY, CDR2 SYGVKD. CDR3 in amino acids: CAIKGTTLGEQYF. For the CDR3, the DNA is TGTGCCATCAAAGGGACTACCCTAGGCGAGCAGTACTTC.

V usage is TRBV3-1 and J usage is TRBJ1-5, with D perhaps matching TRBD1 (6 bases). V shed 1 base and J shed 0 bases, with 16 bases lying between them. Looked up from germline, CDR1 is LGHDT and CDR2 is YNNKEL (reference sequence). The CDR3 runs to 18 residues. The DNA for the CDR3 is TGTGCCAGCAGCCAAGGTACAGGGACCAGTTATAGCAATCAGCCCCAGCATTTT. This translates into CASSQGTGTSYSNQPQHF.